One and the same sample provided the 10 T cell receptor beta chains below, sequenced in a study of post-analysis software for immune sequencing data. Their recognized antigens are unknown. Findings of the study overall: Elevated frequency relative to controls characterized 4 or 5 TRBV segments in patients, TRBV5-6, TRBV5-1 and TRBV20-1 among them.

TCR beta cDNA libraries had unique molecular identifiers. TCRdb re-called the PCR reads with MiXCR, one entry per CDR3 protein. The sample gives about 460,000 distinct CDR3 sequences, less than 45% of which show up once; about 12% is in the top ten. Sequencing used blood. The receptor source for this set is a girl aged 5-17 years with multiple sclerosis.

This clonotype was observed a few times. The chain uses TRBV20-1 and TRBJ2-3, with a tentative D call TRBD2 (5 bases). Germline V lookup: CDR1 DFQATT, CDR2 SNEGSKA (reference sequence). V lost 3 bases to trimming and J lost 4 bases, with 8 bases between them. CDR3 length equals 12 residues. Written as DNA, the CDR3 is TGCAGTGCTAGGGACTTTTCAGATACGCAGTATTTT. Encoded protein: CSARDFSDTQYF.

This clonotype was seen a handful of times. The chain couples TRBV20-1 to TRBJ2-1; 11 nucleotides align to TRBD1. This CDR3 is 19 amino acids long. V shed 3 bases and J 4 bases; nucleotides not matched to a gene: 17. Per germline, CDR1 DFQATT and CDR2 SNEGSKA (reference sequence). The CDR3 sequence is CSASWTGGAGAGIYNEQFF. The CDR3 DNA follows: TGCAGTGCTAGTTGGACAGGGGGCGCCGGGGCGGGGATTTACAATGAGCAGTTCTTC.

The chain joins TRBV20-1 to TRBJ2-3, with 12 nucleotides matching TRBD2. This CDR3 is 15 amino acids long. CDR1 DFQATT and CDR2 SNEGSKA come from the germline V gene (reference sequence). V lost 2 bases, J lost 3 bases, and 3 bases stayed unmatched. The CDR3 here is CSARNLAGGTDTQYF. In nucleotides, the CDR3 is TGCAGTGCTAGAAACCTAGCGGGAGGGACAGATACGCAGTATTTT.

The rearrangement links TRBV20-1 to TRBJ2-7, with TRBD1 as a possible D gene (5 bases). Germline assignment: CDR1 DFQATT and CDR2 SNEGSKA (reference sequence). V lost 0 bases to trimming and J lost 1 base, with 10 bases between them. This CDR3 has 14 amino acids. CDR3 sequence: CSARDFRQSYEQYF. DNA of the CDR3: TGCAGTGCTAGAGATTTTAGACAGTCCTACGAGCAGTACTTC.

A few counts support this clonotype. The CDR3 DNA reads TGTGCCAGCAGCGTAGTTGGCCTTGCTAACTATGGCTACACCTTC. Amino acids: CASSVVGLANYGYTF. The V gene is TRBV9, the J gene TRBJ1-2; the D is unclear. Germline V CDR1 and CDR2: SGDLS, YYNGEE. CDR3 length: 15 residues. V lost 0 bases to trimming and J lost 0 bases, with 9 bases between them.

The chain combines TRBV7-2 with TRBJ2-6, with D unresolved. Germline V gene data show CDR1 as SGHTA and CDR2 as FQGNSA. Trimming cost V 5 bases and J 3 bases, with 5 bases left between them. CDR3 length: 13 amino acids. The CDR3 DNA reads TGTGCCAGCAGCCCGAATGGGGCCAACGTCCTGACTTTC. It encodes CASSPNGANVLTF.

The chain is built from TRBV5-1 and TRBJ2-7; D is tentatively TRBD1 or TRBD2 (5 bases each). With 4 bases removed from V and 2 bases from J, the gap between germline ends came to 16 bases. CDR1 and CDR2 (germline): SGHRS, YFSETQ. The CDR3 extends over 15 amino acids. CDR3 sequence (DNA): TGCGCCAGCAGCAATGAATGGGACGGGACCTACGAGCAGTACTTC. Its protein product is CASSNEWDGTYEQYF.

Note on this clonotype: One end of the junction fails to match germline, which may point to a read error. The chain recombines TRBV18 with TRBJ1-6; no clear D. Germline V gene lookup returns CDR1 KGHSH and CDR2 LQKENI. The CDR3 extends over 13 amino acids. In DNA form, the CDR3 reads TGTGCCAGCTCACCAGACTATAATTCGCCCCTCCACTTT. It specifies CASSPDYNSPLHF.

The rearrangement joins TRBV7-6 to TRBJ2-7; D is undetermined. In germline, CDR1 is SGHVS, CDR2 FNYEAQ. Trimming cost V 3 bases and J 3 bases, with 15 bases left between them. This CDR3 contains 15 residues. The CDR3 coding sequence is TGTGCCAGCAGCTTTGGCCCCTTTGGGGACTACGAGCAGTACTTC. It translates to CASSFGPFGDYEQYF. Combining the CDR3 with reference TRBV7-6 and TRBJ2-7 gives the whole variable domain GAGVSQSPRYKVTKRGQDVALRCDPISGHVSLYWYRQALGQGPEFLTYFNYEAQQDKSGLPNDRFSAERPEGSISTLTIQRTEQRDSAMYRCASSFGPFGDYEQYFGPGTRLTVT.

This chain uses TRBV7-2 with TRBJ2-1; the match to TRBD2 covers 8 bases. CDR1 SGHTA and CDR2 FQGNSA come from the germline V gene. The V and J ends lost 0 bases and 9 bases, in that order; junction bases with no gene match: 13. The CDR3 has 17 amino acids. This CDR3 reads CASSLARTAGAFFEQFF. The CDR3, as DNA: TGTGCCAGCAGCTTAGCGCGTACAGCGGGAGCTTTCTTTGAGCAGTTCTTC.